These T cell receptor beta chains were read from a single sample in a study of cytomegalovirus exposure and HLA in healthy donors. The data were produced by immunoSEQ multiplex PCR, yet TCRdb's version contains in-frame clones alone and is incomplete. The data hold roughly 75,000 clones, with approximately 93% observed a single time. Sequencing input: PBMCs. The receptors shown here come from a young woman in good health and CMV-seropositive. The CDR3 runs from the conserved cysteine through the conserved F or W. D genes are given only for firm matches. Size tells how often a clone was seen (once, few, many) or the class of an expanded clone, and some rows leave it out.

CDR3 length	V gene	clone size	D gene	J gene	CDR3 DNA	CDR3 protein
14	TRBV15	-	-	TRBJ2-1	TGTGCCACCAGCAGAGATCAGGGGTCCAATGAGCAGTTCTTC	CATSRDQGSNEQFF
13	TRBV6-5	-	-	TRBJ2-2	TGTGCCAGCAGTTCCTTTCGGGCCGGGGAGCTGTTTTTT	CASSSFRAGELFF
18	TRBV7-2	-	TRBD2	TRBJ2-5	TGTGCCAGCAGCTTAGTATCGGGACTAGCGGATCCAAGAGAGACCCAGTACTTC	CASSLVSGLADPRETQYF
15	TRBV4-3	-	-	TRBJ2-2	TGCGCCAGCAGCCCGGGAACAGGGCTTATCGGGGAGCTGTTTTTT	CASSPGTGLIGELFF
14	TRBV6-6	few	TRBD1	TRBJ2-7	TGTGCCAGCAGACCCGGGACAGGGACCTACGAGCAGTACTTC	CASRPGTGTYEQYF
15	TRBV27	-	-	TRBJ2-7	TGTGCCAGCAGTCCCCCGTATACAAACCCCTACGAGCAGTACTTC	CASSPPYTNPYEQYF
15	TRBV19	-	-	TRBJ2-1	TGTGCCAGTAGTATATTTCCCGGGGATTACAATGAGCAGTTCTTC	CASSIFPGDYNEQFF
12	TRBV4-2	-	-	TRBJ1-1	TGTGCCAGCAGCCAAGTGGGTAGGGAGGCTTTCTTT	CASSQVGREAFF
14	TRBV29-1	-	TRBD1	TRBJ1-5	TGCAGCGTTGCGCTGGGACAGAATGATCAGCCCCAGCATTTT	CSVALGQNDQPQHF
15	TRBV18	once	TRBD1	TRBJ1-2	TGTGCCAGCTCACCCGGGACAGGGCCTAACTATGGCTACACCTTC	CASSPGTGPNYGYTF
15	TRBV4-2	-	TRBD2	TRBJ2-1	TGTGCCAGCAGCCAACTAGCGGGGGGGCGCAATGAGCAGTTCTTC	CASSQLAGGRNEQFF
14	TRBV4-1	-	-	TRBJ1-5	TGCGCCAGCAGCCAATTAGAATCCGATCAGCCCCAGCATTTT	CASSQLESDQPQHF
15	TRBV6-5	-	TRBD1	TRBJ2-7	TGTGCCAGCAGTTACTCCCCGGACAGGGCCTACGAGCAGTACTTC	CASSYSPDRAYEQYF
17	TRBV5-1	-	TRBD2	TRBJ2-2	TGCGCCAGCAGCTTGGGTTCCGGACTAGCGTGGTCCGGGGAGCTGTTTTTT	CASSLGSGLAWSGELFF
13	TRBV7-8	-	-	TRBJ1-2	TGTGCCAGCAGCTTGGCCGGGAACTATGGCTACACCTTC	CASSLAGNYGYTF
15	TRBV27	-	TRBD2	TRBJ2-1	TGTGCCAGCAGTTTATCGCGGGAGGGCCGTAATGAGCAGTTCTTC	CASSLSREGRNEQFF
14	TRBV30	-	-	TRBJ1-1	TGTGCCTGGAACGAGTTAGGGGAGGGCACTGAAGCTTTCTTT	CAWNELGEGTEAFF
14	TRBV7-9	-	TRBD1	TRBJ1-4	TGTGCCAGCAGCTTGAACAGGGGGGATGAAAAACTGTTTTTT	CASSLNRGDEKLFF
16	TRBV6-6	-	TRBD1	TRBJ1-4	TGTGCCAGCAGTCCCACAGGGGGCGGAAATAATGAAAAACTGTTTTTT	CASSPTGGGNNEKLFF
14	TRBV30	-	-	TRBJ1-2	TGTGCCCAATTACCGGACTTCCTTAACTATGGCTACACCTTC	CAQLPDFLNYGYTF
13	TRBV6-5	-	-	TRBJ2-3	TGTGCCAGCACCGCCCAAGGGGCAGATACGCAGTATTTT	CASTAQGADTQYF
16	TRBV9	once	TRBD1	TRBJ1-4	TGTGCCAGCAGCGCCGGTGCTGGGCAGGGGGATGAAAAACTGTTTTTT	CASSAGAGQGDEKLFF
15	TRBV27	-	-	TRBJ2-2	TGTGCCAGCGGAATGGAGGGCATGAACACCGGGGAGCTGTTTTTT	CASGMEGMNTGELFF
16	TRBV16	once	-	TRBJ2-2	TGTGCCAGCAGCCAATCCAGGGTTGTGGCTACCGGGGAGCTGTTTTTT	CASSQSRVVATGELFF